A selection of T cell receptor beta chains follows, all from one sample in a study of T cells after posttransplantation cyclophosphamide. Data came from immunoSEQ multiplex PCR; TCRdb stores just in-frame clones and leaves some out. The profile covers about 6,700 clones, none occurring a single time. The sequencing here drew on PBMCs, taken after an allogeneic stem cell transplant with post-transplant cyclophosphamide. Every receptor here comes from a male patient aged 30 to 40 who received an allogeneic stem cell transplant from an unrelated donor, was CMV-positive, and had acute and chronic GVHD. A share of the T cells may be of graft donor origin. CDR3s include the opening cysteine and the closing phenylalanine or tryptophan. Size is stated as once, few or many counts, or a class when the clone is expanded.

v_call: TRBV11-3; clone_size: many; j_call: TRBJ2-7; cdr3_length: 15; cdr3_aa: CASSSDSANPYEQYF
v_call: TRBV6-5; clone_size: many; j_call: TRBJ1-1; cdr3_length: 14; cdr3_aa: CASSYSTGGTEAFF
v_call: TRBV18; clone_size: many; j_call: TRBJ1-1; cdr3_length: 14; cdr3_aa: CASFQTGGGTEAFF
v_call: TRBV7-8; clone_size: few; j_call: TRBJ1-1; cdr3_length: 16; cdr3_aa: CASSLPATGVGTEAFF
v_call: TRBV5-5; clone_size: many; j_call: TRBJ2-7; cdr3_length: 17; cdr3_aa: CASSSPGLAGGGHEQYF
v_call: TRBV11-2; clone_size: many; j_call: TRBJ2-4; cdr3_length: 16; cdr3_aa: CASSLNPPRGQNIQYF
v_call: TRBV29-1; clone_size: many; j_call: TRBJ2-7; cdr3_length: 12; cdr3_aa: CSVRQGEYEQYF
v_call: TRBV11-2; clone_size: many; j_call: TRBJ2-6; cdr3_length: 15; cdr3_aa: CASSASSSGANVLTF
v_call: TRBV9; clone_size: many; j_call: TRBJ1-6; cdr3_length: 15; cdr3_aa: CASSLVGERGSPLHF
v_call: TRBV4-3; clone_size: many; j_call: TRBJ1-2; cdr3_length: 13; cdr3_aa: CASSQDGAYGYTF
v_call: TRBV29-1; clone_size: many; j_call: TRBJ1-1; cdr3_length: 15; cdr3_aa: CSVGVLLQPNTEAFF
v_call: TRBV28; clone_size: many; j_call: TRBJ2-1; cdr3_length: 17; cdr3_aa: CASTSGGTISSYNEQFF
v_call: TRBV27; clone_size: many; j_call: TRBJ1-2; cdr3_length: 14; cdr3_aa: CASSLFRQGYGYTF
v_call: TRBV7-3; clone_size: many; j_call: TRBJ2-1; cdr3_length: 13; cdr3_aa: CASSHGGYNEQFF
v_call: TRBV5-6; clone_size: many; j_call: TRBJ2-7; cdr3_length: 16; cdr3_aa: CASSSEGLAVTYEQYF
v_call: TRBV4-3; clone_size: medium-sized; j_call: TRBJ2-7; cdr3_length: 16; cdr3_aa: CASSQVLAGGSGEQYF
v_call: TRBV5-1; clone_size: many; j_call: TRBJ2-7; cdr3_length: 13; cdr3_aa: CASSQGARDEQYF
v_call: TRBV7-2; clone_size: many; j_call: TRBJ2-3; cdr3_length: 16; cdr3_aa: CASSSRLAGGADTQYF
v_call: TRBV11-2; clone_size: many; j_call: TRBJ1-1; cdr3_length: 14; cdr3_aa: CASSFVRESTEAFF